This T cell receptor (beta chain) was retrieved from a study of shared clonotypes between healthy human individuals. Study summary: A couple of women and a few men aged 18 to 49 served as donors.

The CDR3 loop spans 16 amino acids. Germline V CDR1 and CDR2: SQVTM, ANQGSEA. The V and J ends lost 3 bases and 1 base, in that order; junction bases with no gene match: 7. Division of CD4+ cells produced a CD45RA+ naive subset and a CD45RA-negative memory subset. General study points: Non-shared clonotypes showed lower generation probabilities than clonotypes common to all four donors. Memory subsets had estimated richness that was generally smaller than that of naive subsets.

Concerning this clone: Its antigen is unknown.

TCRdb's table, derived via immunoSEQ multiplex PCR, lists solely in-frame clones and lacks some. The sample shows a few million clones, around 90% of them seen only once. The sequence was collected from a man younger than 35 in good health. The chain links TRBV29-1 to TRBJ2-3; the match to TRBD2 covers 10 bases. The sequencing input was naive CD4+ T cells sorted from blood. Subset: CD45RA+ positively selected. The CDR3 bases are TGCAGCGTTGAGTTGTTCGGGACTAGCGGCACAGATACGCAGTATTTT. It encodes CSVELFGTSGTDTQYF.